This TCR beta chain emerged from a study of blood T cell repertoires in COVID-19 (TCRdb year 2020). Concerning the study at large: Samples covering the acute and convalescent phases of COVID-19 were provided by collaborators in the United States, Italy and Spain. HLA class I and class II types, where available, came from metadata supplied by the sample provider rather than from assay-based typing. The sample metadata nearly always contained a de-identified subject ID, COVID-19 status, age in years and sex. The samples were drawn from two sources: the first 160 participants of the ongoing ImmuneRACE study, and about 1,300 subjects contributed by 6 global collaborators. Subjects who had been exposed to COVID-19, were actively infected with it, or had recovered from it provided the deeply sampled blood TCRbeta repertoires that made up the dataset. The material from the prospective study consisted of cDNA or gDNA derived from T cells, B-cell-depleted T cells, or PBMCs. The repertoires were released in a freely available public database meant as a resource for research on the immune response to SARS-CoV-2. Beyond this particular receptor, the publication reports: The amount of clinical and demographic metadata varied by source and participant and was provided uncurated.

TCRbeta CDR3 regions were amplified from genomic DNA using the immunoSEQ Assay, a bias-controlled multiplex PCR. The original pipeline was this. The number of nucleated cells in each sample was estimated by amplification of reference gene primers within the assay. To quantify the absolute abundance of each unique TCRbeta CDR3 rearrangement, sequence reads were collapsed and filtered. For each sample, productive Simpson clonality was calculated by taking the square root of Simpson's diversity index across productive rearrangements. Drawn from immuneACCESS, this table holds only the in-frame rearrangements with V and J called that TCRdb kept. Clones are partly lost; checked studies trace under half to an unresolved V gene and leave the rest unexplained. V, J and clone size are taken as reported in that table, and D and trimming were inferred from the DNA itself. The sample table holds about 250,000 clones, of which approximately 84% were seen once. Of the sample, under 5% falls within the top ten clones.

On this clone: Which antigen it targets is not known. Base qualities are not recorded, but no much larger clone differs from it by a single base.

The CDR3 starts with the cysteine, ends with the phenylalanine, and has 18 residues. The retained sequence is limited to the CDR3, 54 bases, with the frame set at the first base. Each collaborating institution followed its own protocols to collect whole blood in K2EDTA tubes. Collaborator samples were shipped for TCRbeta analysis as frozen whole blood, isolated PBMCs, or DNA extracted from either sample type. Sequencing input: peripheral blood. The source is a man in his fifties or sixties with active or convalescent COVID-19. The rearranged segments are TRBV21-1 and TRBJ2-3; the D call TRBD2 from the table was never checked on the DNA. TRBV21-1 is flagged as a pseudogene. The CDR3 loop reads CASSGPEGASGRTNTQYF. The nucleotide sequence is TGTGCCAGCAGCGGACCGGAAGGGGCTAGCGGGCGCACGAATACGCAGTATTTT.